Listed below are T cell receptor beta chains from one sample, sequenced in a study of CD49a tissue-resident CD8 T cells in human skin. Sequenced by immunoSEQ multiplex PCR; TCRdb stores in-frame clones only, minus some. The data contain some 120 clones, just under 70% of them singletons. Sequencing used CD103+ CD49a- CD8+ T cells sorted from skin epidermis. These receptors came from a human donor in good health. Both conserved end residues are part of each CDR3. A D gene is named only where the DNA matches it firmly. Where a row states a size, it is once, few, many or the class of an expanded clone; other rows omit it.

TGTGCCAGCAGCTTGGGCCTCAGGACTAGCGGGAGGTCAGATACGCAGTATTTT | CASSLGLRTSGRSDTQYF | TRBD2 | TRBJ2-3 | 18 | NA | TRBV5-5
TGTGCCAGCAGTTTATCGATCGGGTTAGCGGGAGCCGGGACGCAGTATTTT | CASSLSIGLAGAGTQYF | TRBD2 | TRBJ2-3 | 17 | NA | TRBV27
TGCGCCAGCAGCGGGGACATTAGTTCACCCCTCCACTTT | CASSGDISSPLHF | NA | TRBJ1-6 | 13 | NA | TRBV5-1
TGTGCCAGCAGCTCGGGACTAACGAACACCGGGGAGCTGTTTTTT | CASSSGLTNTGELFF | TRBD2 | TRBJ2-2 | 15 | NA | TRBV13
TGTGCCAGCAGCTCGTACAGTGAAAAACTGTTTTTT | CASSSYSEKLFF | NA | TRBJ1-4 | 12 | NA | TRBV11-2
TGTGCCAGCAGCCCCTCCGGGGTAATAGAGACCCAGTACTTC | CASSPSGVIETQYF | NA | TRBJ2-5 | 14 | hyperexpanded | TRBV21-1
TGTGCTACAGGGACAGGGCCCTCCTACGAGCAGTACTTC | CATGTGPSYEQYF | TRBD1 | TRBJ2-7 | 13 | NA | TRBV6-1
TGTGCCAGCTCACCACCTTACACTACCACAGGGGGCGGGAGTGAAGCTTTCTTT | CASSPPYTTTGGGSEAFF | TRBD1 | TRBJ1-1 | 18 | NA | TRBV18
TGTGCCAGCAGCTCCAATACAGGGGAGCCTAATGAAAAACTGTTTTTT | CASSSNTGEPNEKLFF | TRBD1 | TRBJ1-4 | 16 | NA | TRBV5-6
TGTGCCAGCAGCTTATGGGGGTGGGGGACTCTAGAAGCTTTCTTT | CASSLWGWGTLEAFF | NA | TRBJ1-1 | 15 | NA | TRBV11-2
TGCGCCAGCAGCCCCGGACAAGACGAGCAGTACTTC | CASSPGQDEQYF | NA | TRBJ2-7 | 12 | NA | TRBV4-1
TGTGCCAGCAGCGTGGACATCAATCAGCCCCAGCATTTT | CASSVDINQPQHF | NA | TRBJ1-5 | 13 | few | TRBV9
TGTGCCAGCAGTTTATCGCCAGGGCACGAGCAGTACTTC | CASSLSPGHEQYF | NA | TRBJ2-7 | 13 | NA | TRBV27
TGCGCCAGCAGCCAAGAGTTGCCCGCAGGGTGGGCTGGCTACACCTTC | CASSQELPAGWAGYTF | NA | TRBJ1-2 | 16 | hyperexpanded | TRBV4-1
TGCACCAGCAGGGTCGCTCGTTGTGCACAAAGTCGGGCCAACGTCCTGACTTTC | CTSRVARCAQSRANVLTF | NA | TRBJ2-6 | 18 | NA | TRBV1
TGTGCCAGCTGGACAGGGCCGAACACTGAAGCTTTCTTT | CASWTGPNTEAFF | TRBD1 | TRBJ1-1 | 13 | few | TRBV19
TGTGCCAGCAGGCAACCCGGGAGTATGGGTGAAAAACTGTTTTTT | CASRQPGSMGEKLFF | NA | TRBJ1-4 | 15 | NA | TRBV6-7
TGTGCCAGCAGCTTACCAATCAAACCGACTGAAACTAGCACAGATACGCAGTATTTT | CASSLPIKPTETSTDTQYF | NA | TRBJ2-3 | 19 | once | TRBV7-9
TGTGCCAGCAGCTTAGTTGCGGGGACTAGCGGGATGGAGACCCAGTACTTC | CASSLVAGTSGMETQYF | TRBD2 | TRBJ2-5 | 17 | NA | TRBV7-6
TGTGCCAGCAGCCCTGAGGACAGGGCCCAAGAGACCCAGTACTTC | CASSPEDRAQETQYF | TRBD1 | TRBJ2-5 | 15 | NA | TRBV7-9
TGTGCCAGCAGCTTTAGCGGGGCTCTAGCCAAAAACATTCAGTACTTC | CASSFSGALAKNIQYF | TRBD2 | TRBJ2-4 | 16 | NA | TRBV7-7
TGTGCCAGCAGCTTAGACAGGGGAGGGACTGAAGCTTTCTTT | CASSLDRGGTEAFF | NA | TRBJ1-1 | 14 | NA | TRBV11-2
TGTGCCGGCGGACAGGAAAACATTCAGTACTTC | CAGGQENIQYF | TRBD1 | TRBJ2-4 | 11 | NA | TRBV6-1
TGTGCCAGCAGTCGAGACAGGGTGCCCACTGAAGCTTTCTTT | CASSRDRVPTEAFF | TRBD1 | TRBJ1-1 | 14 | NA | TRBV14
TGCGCCAGCAGTGACCGAGGGAATCAGCCCCAGCATTTT | CASSDRGNQPQHF | NA | TRBJ1-5 | 13 | NA | TRBV10-1
TGTGCCAGCAGTTACTCAACCCGGAGGGGGGGAGCTGTTTTT | CASSYSTRRGGAVF | NA | TRBJ2-2 | 14 | NA | TRBV6-5
TGCGCCAGCAGCCCAGGACTAGCGGGAGTGGTGGCCAAAAACATTCAGTACTTC | CASSPGLAGVVAKNIQYF | TRBD2 | TRBJ2-4 | 18 | NA | TRBV4-1
TGTGCCAGCAGTGAATTTGGGGGGTCCCCGTACGAGCAGTACTTC | CASSEFGGSPYEQYF | NA | TRBJ2-7 | 15 | NA | TRBV6-1
TGTGCCAGCAGTGACTCACTAGCGGGAGCAGATACGCAGTATTTT | CASSDSLAGADTQYF | TRBD2 | TRBJ2-3 | 15 | NA | TRBV6-4
TGTGCCAGCAGCGGGGGGTTGGCGGAGCCCACAGATACGCAGTATTTT | CASSGGLAEPTDTQYF | NA | TRBJ2-3 | 16 | few | TRBV5-6